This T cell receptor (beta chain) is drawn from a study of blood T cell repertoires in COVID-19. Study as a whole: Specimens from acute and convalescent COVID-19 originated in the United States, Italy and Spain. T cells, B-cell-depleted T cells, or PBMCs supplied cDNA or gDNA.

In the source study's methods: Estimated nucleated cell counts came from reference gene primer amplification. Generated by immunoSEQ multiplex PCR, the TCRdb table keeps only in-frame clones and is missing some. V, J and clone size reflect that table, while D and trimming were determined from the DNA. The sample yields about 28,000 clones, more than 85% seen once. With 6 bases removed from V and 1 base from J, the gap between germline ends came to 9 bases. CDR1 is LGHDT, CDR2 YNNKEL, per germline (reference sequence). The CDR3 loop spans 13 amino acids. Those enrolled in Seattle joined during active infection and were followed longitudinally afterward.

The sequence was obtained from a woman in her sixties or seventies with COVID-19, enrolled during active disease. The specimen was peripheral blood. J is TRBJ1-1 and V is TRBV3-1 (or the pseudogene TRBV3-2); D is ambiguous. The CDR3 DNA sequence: TGTGCCAGCAGTAGCCTCGGGAACACTGAAGCTTTCTTT. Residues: CASSSLGNTEAFF.